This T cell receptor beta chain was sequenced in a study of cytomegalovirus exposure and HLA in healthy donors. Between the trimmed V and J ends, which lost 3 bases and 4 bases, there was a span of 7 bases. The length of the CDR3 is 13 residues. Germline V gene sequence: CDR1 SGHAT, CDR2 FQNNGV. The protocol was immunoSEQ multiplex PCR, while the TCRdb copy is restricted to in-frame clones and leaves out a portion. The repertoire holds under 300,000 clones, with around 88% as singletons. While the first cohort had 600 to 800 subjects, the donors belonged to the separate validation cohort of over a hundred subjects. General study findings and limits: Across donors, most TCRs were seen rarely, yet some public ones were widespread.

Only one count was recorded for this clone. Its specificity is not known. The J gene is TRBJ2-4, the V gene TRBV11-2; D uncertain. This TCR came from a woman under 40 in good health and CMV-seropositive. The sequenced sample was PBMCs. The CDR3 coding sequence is TGTGCCAGCAGCTTGAGGCGGAAAAACATTCAGTACTTC. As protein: CASSLRRKNIQYF.